The 12 T cell receptor beta chains listed next were all sequenced from one sample in a study of technical replicates of blood from a few donors. Repertoires were generated with immunoSEQ multiplex PCR, while TCRdb's copy carries only in-frame clones and drops some. The repertoire has about 70,000 clones, about nine tenths of them found once; the top ten carry around 4.5%. Sequences were obtained from PBMCs. All receptors come from a human donor in good health. Some clones in this sample may be carry-over from other donors' samples.

The chain links TRBV7-8 to TRBJ1-2; D is uncertain. Germline lookup yields CDR1 SGHVS and CDR2 FQNEAQ. The CDR3 is 13 amino acids. Trimming removed 2 bases from V and 2 bases from J, with 6 bases in between. DNA of the CDR3: TGTGCCAGCAGCTTAAGACAAAACTATGGCTACACCTTC. It translates to CASSLRQNYGYTF.

The chain uses TRBV11-1 and TRBJ2-3; a possible D gene is TRBD2 (6 bases). The CDR3 runs 14 residues. The germline V gene has CDR1 SGHAT and CDR2 FQDESV (reference sequence). With 3 bases removed from V and 0 bases from J, the gap between germline ends came to 7 bases. The CDR3 sequence is CASSLGLSTDTQYF. CDR3 nucleotides: TGTGCCAGCAGCTTGGGACTGAGCACAGATACGCAGTATTTT. Full variable domain (rest looked up from reference TRBV11-1 and TRBJ2-3): EAEVAQSPRYKITEKSQAVAFWCDPISGHATLYWYRQILGQGPELLVQFQDESVVDDSQLPKDRFSAERLKGVDSTLKIQPAELGDSAMYLCASSLGLSTDTQYFGPGTRLTVL.

V usage is TRBV6-5 and J usage is TRBJ2-3; 10 bases fit TRBD2. The CDR3 loop spans 15 amino acids. J gave up 7 bases and V 6 bases, and 10 bases lay outside the gene matches. Germline-derived CDR1 and CDR2 are MNHEY and SVGAGI. The CDR3 sequence is CASSASGGALNTQYF. The DNA for the CDR3 is TGTGCCAGCAGCGCGAGCGGGGGGGCTTTAAATACGCAGTATTTT.

V and J are TRBV6-5 and TRBJ2-7; D remains ambiguous. Germline V gene data show CDR1 as MNHEY and CDR2 as SVGAGI. The CDR3 loop spans 13 amino acids. V was pared by 0 bases and J by 2 bases, with 5 bases between. CDR3 DNA: TGTGCCAGCAGTTACTCGAGGACCTACGAGCAGTACTTC. Its translation: CASSYSRTYEQYF.

The J gene is TRBJ2-5, the V gene TRBV12-1; TRBD2, as called in the table, went unchecked against the DNA. TRBV12-1 is termed a pseudogene. The CDR3 has 18 amino acids. DNA of the CDR3: TGTGCCAGCAGCTTACGACTAGCGGGGGGGCCGCGAGAAGAGACCCAGTACTTC. Its translation: CASSLRLAGGPREETQYF.

This chain joins TRBV19 and TRBJ1-2; D is ambiguous. Germline CDR1 LNHDA, CDR2 SQIVND (reference sequence). The ends were cut back, 7 bases at V and 1 base at J, with 13 bases in the middle. The CDR3 has 14 amino acids. The chain's CDR3 is CASNPSGSNYGYTF. The DNA of the CDR3 is TGTGCCAGTAATCCTAGCGGGAGTAACTATGGCTACACCTTC.

The chain is built from TRBV6-6 and TRBJ1-1, with D possibly TRBD1 on 6 matching bases. Deletions cut 0 bases from V and 2 bases from J, with 10 bases between. There are 15 residues in the CDR3. CDR1 and CDR2 (germline): MNHNY, SVGAGI (reference sequence). The CDR3 reads CASSYSPGQNTEAFF. DNA for the CDR3: TGTGCCAGCAGTTACTCCCCGGGACAAAACACTGAAGCTTTCTTT.

The chain joins TRBV7-8 to TRBJ2-2; 9 bases align to TRBD2. The CDR3 loop spans 17 amino acids. Germline CDR1 reads SGHVS; CDR2 reads FQNEAQ. V lost 0 bases and J lost 0; bases outside the gene matches: 2. CDR3 protein: CASSLALAGTNTGELFF. CDR3 bases: TGTGCCAGCAGCTTAGCGCTAGCGGGAACGAACACCGGGGAGCTGTTTTTT.

The chain uses TRBV7-3 and TRBJ2-5; possibly TRBD2 for D (5 bases). Trimming took off 0 bases at V and 5 bases at J, with 7 bases between the two ends. Germline assignment: CDR1 SGHTA and CDR2 FQGTGA. The CDR3 contains 13 residues. CDR3: CASSLTPGETQYF. For the CDR3, the DNA is TGTGCCAGCAGCTTAACACCGGGGGAGACCCAGTACTTC.

The chain is built from TRBV6-5 and TRBJ2-1, with D maybe TRBD2 (5 bases). Germline CDR1 reads MNHEY; CDR2 reads SVGAGI. Trimming left V 2 bases short and J 6 bases short, with 11 bases between. CDR3 length: 14 residues. This CDR3 is CASSYDGGRNEQFF. In DNA, the CDR3 is TGTGCCAGCAGTTACGACGGAGGTCGCAATGAGCAGTTCTTC.

The chain recombines TRBV6-4 with TRBJ1-5; D possibly corresponds to TRBD1 (6 bases). CDR1 is MRHNA, CDR2 SNTAGT, per germline. The CDR3 runs 15 residues. V lost 3 bases and J lost 6, with 15 bases in between. The DNA of the CDR3 is TGTGCCAGCAGTGAGGTACGCAGGGGCAGTCAGCCCCAGCATTTT. Translated: CASSEVRRGSQPQHF.

The CDR3 spells CASREIGLAGSDTQYF. CDR3 in DNA: TGTGCCAGTAGGGAAATCGGTCTAGCGGGGTCGGATACGCAGTATTTT. The J gene is TRBJ2-3, the V gene TRBV19; 9 positions match TRBD2. This CDR3 spans 16 amino acids. From germline, CDR1 is LNHDA and CDR2 SQIVND (reference sequence). V lost 6 bases and J lost 6; bases outside the gene matches: 13.